This T cell receptor beta chain was observed in a study of siplizumab effects on memory and regulatory T cells. Study observations and caveats: Unstimulated naive T cells seemed to show more diversity than memory cells did, and they also seemed to be among the major contributors to the alloresponse.

The CDR3 spans 17 residues. The V segment lost 5 bases and the J segment 2 bases; nucleotides outside the gene matches: 11. The germline CDR1 and CDR2 sequences are SEHNR and FQNEAQ (reference sequence). In the case of this clone: Its specificity is not known.

Only in-frame clones appear in the TCRdb table, and some are missing; sequencing was by immunoSEQ multiplex PCR. This sample has approximately 48,000 clones, with over 90% found just once. Sequencing used CD8+ T cells sorted from blood. V is TRBV7-9 and J is TRBJ2-7, with 11 bases aligning to TRBD2. The TCR was taken from a human donor in good health. The CDR3 loop reads CASSPLLAGGNPYEQYF. The DNA for the CDR3 is TGTGCCAGCAGCCCCCTCCTAGCGGGAGGTAATCCCTACGAGCAGTACTTC.